This T cell receptor beta chain was profiled in a study of technical replicates of blood from several donors. The repertoire was sequenced with immunoSEQ multiplex PCR; TCRdb's copy has only in-frame clones and lacks some. This sample has almost 55,000 clones, with roughly 92% found just once. CDR1 LNHDA and CDR2 SQIVND come from the germline V gene (reference sequence). The length of the CDR3 is 17 residues. Germline trimming cut 6 bases from V and 10 bases from J; bases unmatched to any gene: 17. Sequenced: T cells isolated from PBMCs. The TCR was taken from a human donor in good health. This rearrangement joins TRBV19 to TRBJ2-1; 11 nucleotides line up with TRBD2. The CDR3 sequence is CASSQGAGTSGLWEQFF. CDR3 in DNA: TGTGCCAGTAGCCAAGGGGCCGGGACTAGCGGCTTGTGGGAGCAGTTCTTC. The variable domain in full, completed from reference TRBV19 and TRBJ2-1, reads DGGITQSPKYLFRKEGQNVTLSCEQNLNHDAMYWYRQDPGQGLRLIYYSQIVNDFQKGDIAEGYSVSREKKESFPLTVTSAQKNPTAFYLCASSQGAGTSGLWEQFFGPGTRLTVL.